The 6 T cell receptor beta chains in this list originate from one sample, sequenced in a study of blood T cell repertoires in COVID-19. The data were produced by immunoSEQ multiplex PCR, yet TCRdb's version contains in-frame clones alone and is incomplete. The sample shows roughly 52,000 clones, about four fifths of them seen only once. The sequenced sample was peripheral blood. Receptor source: a human donor in a cohort sampled during active COVID-19.

The genes are TRBV5-1 and TRBJ2-3; 8 bases fit TRBD2. Unmatched junction bases numbered 6, after V lost 3 bases and J lost 0 bases. In germline, CDR1 is SGHRS, CDR2 YFSETQ. The CDR3 is 16 residues long. CDR3 coding DNA: TGCGCCAGCAGCTGGGGCGGGGGGACTAGCACAGATACGCAGTATTTT. This translates into CASSWGGGTSTDTQYF.

The chain joins TRBV7-8 to TRBJ2-1, with 9 bases identical to TRBD2. J lost 7 bases, V lost 2 bases, and 0 bases had no gene match. This CDR3 is built from 13 residues. Germline lookup yields CDR1 SGHVS and CDR2 FQNEAQ. The CDR3 DNA follows: TGTGCCAGCAGCTTACTAGCGGGGAATGAGCAGTTCTTC. Residues: CASSLLAGNEQFF. Full variable domain (outside the CDR3, taken from reference TRBV7-8 and TRBJ2-1): GAGVSQSPRYKVAKRGQDVALRCDPISGHVSLFWYQQALGQGPEFLTYFQNEAQLDKSGLPSDRFFAERPEGSVSTLKIQRTQQEDSAVYLCASSLLAGNEQFFGPGTRLTVL.

The chain is built from TRBV4-1 and TRBJ1-5, with 12 nucleotides matching TRBD1. Unmatched junction bases numbered 4, after V lost 0 bases and J lost 4 bases. The CDR3 length is 17 residues. Germline-derived CDR1 and CDR2 are MGHRA and YSYEKL. The CDR3 coding sequence is TGCGCCAGCAGCCAAGAAGGGACAGGGGGCGGGAATCAGCCCCAGCATTTT. It specifies CASSQEGTGGGNQPQHF.

This chain's CDR3 is CAWSGRETQYF. The CDR3 DNA reads TGTGCCTGGAGCGGGAGAGAGACCCAGTACTTC. The chain carries TRBV30 and TRBJ2-5, with D possibly being TRBD2 (6 bases). Germline CDR1 GTSNPN, CDR2 SVGIG (reference sequence). This CDR3 comprises 11 residues. The germline V and J ends were trimmed by 3 bases and 4 bases, with 6 bases remaining between them.

CDR3 DNA sequence: TGTGCCACCATGAATCCGGGGGGGGCTAGGGAGCAGTACTTC. It codes for CATMNPGGAREQYF. The genes are TRBV2 and TRBJ2-7; 8 bases line up with TRBD2. The length of the CDR3 is 14 residues. Germline lookup yields CDR1 SNHLY and CDR2 FYNNEI. V shed 10 bases, J shed 7 bases, and the junction held 15 bases outside the gene matches.

This clone has a handful of counts. The gene calls are TRBV10-3 and TRBJ1-6, with 7 nucleotides matching TRBD1. Trimming removed 3 bases from V and 0 bases from J; junction bases left unmatched: 5. In germline, CDR1 is ENHRY, CDR2 SYGVKD. The CDR3 is 17 amino acids. The CDR3 spells CAISDGRGSSYNSPLHF. In DNA form, the CDR3 reads TGTGCCATCAGTGATGGCAGGGGGAGCTCCTATAATTCACCCCTCCACTTT.